This entry lists 20 T cell receptor beta chains sequenced from one sample in a study of T cell responses to AZD1222 COVID-19 vaccine. The table came from immunoSEQ multiplex PCR; TCRdb's copy has only in-frame clones and leaves some out. The sample has about 150,000 clones, 92% seen once. The sample in question was peripheral blood, obtained 28 days after the second AZD1222 dose. All receptors come from an adult who received the AZD1222 COVID-19 vaccine.

V is TRBV12-3 or TRBV12-4 and J is TRBJ1-2; D is possibly TRBD1 (5 bases). CDR3 length: 13 amino acids. Between the trimmed V and J ends, which lost 4 bases and 4 bases, there was a span of 10 bases. CDR3 in DNA: TGTGCCAGCAGTTATGGGGGATCCTATGGCTACACCTTC. Residues: CASSYGGSYGYTF.

The rearrangement joins TRBV7-9 to TRBJ2-3; TRBD1 agrees at 10 bases. CDR1 and CDR2 from the germline V gene are SEHNR and FQNEAQ (reference sequence). The CDR3 consists of 17 residues. The J segment lost 5 bases and the V segment lost 5 bases, leaving 13 bases of the junction unmatched. CDR3 sequence: CASSPPDSGQGVDTQYF. The CDR3 DNA reads TGTGCCAGCAGCCCGCCCGACTCCGGACAGGGGGTAGATACGCAGTATTTT.

The chain couples TRBV6-6 to TRBJ2-3; 10 positions match TRBD2. V shed 2 bases, J shed 5 bases, and the junction held 7 bases outside the gene matches. CDR3 length: 16 amino acids. The V gene's germline CDR1 is MNHNY and CDR2 SVGAGI (reference sequence). The CDR3 region has the DNA TGTGCCAGCAGTTACGGGGCTAGCGGGGGAGGAGATACGCAGTATTTT. It codes for CASSYGASGGGDTQYF.

The chain carries TRBV10-3 and TRBJ2-1; TRBD2 matches 12 bases. Trimming at V came to 9 bases and at J to 6 bases, leaving 15 bases not matched to a gene. This CDR3 region has 17 residues. Germline values: CDR1 ENHRY, CDR2 SYGVKD. This chain's CDR3 is CAMSGTALAGGGNEQFF. In DNA, the CDR3 is TGTGCCATGTCCGGGACAGCACTAGCGGGAGGAGGCAATGAGCAGTTCTTC.

The chain employs TRBV29-1 and TRBJ2-7; maybe TRBD1 (6 bases). This CDR3 is built from 12 residues. Trimming pared 7 bases from V and 2 bases from J, leaving 12 bases between. Germline V CDR1 and CDR2: SQVTM, ANQGSEA. The CDR3 DNA reads TGCAGCGCCCGGACAGAAACCTACGAGCAGTACTTC. Protein sequence: CSARTETYEQYF.

The chain joins TRBV19 to TRBJ1-5, with 7 bases matching TRBD1. V lost 4 bases and J lost 0; bases outside the gene matches: 9. The germline V gene has CDR1 LNHDA and CDR2 SQIVND (reference sequence). The CDR3 is made up of 17 amino acids. The CDR3 sequence: CASSSPGQTDSNQPQHF. The CDR3 nucleotides are TGTGCCAGTAGTAGCCCGGGACAGACCGATAGCAATCAGCCCCAGCATTTT.

The chain is built from TRBV4-3 and TRBJ1-1; TRBD1 might be the D (5 bases). V was clipped by 0 bases and J by 2 bases, with 10 bases between them. The CDR3 is 15 amino acids. Germline assignment: CDR1 LGHNA and CDR2 YSLEER. CDR3 coding DNA: TGCGCCAGCAGCCAAGATCAGGGAATCAACACTGAAGCTTTCTTT. It specifies CASSQDQGINTEAFF.

The chain links TRBV4-1 to TRBJ2-1; TRBD2 aligns across 8 bases. The V gene end was trimmed by 1 base and the J gene end by 0 bases; junction bases not matched to a gene: 11. CDR1 is MGHRA and CDR2 is YSYEKL in the germline V gene. The CDR3 has 19 residues. The CDR3 spells CASSQALGLGRSSYNEQFF. In nucleotides, the CDR3 is TGCGCCAGCAGCCAAGCGTTGGGACTAGGGAGGAGCTCCTACAATGAGCAGTTCTTC.

This chain uses TRBV7-3 with TRBJ2-5; the match to TRBD2 covers 10 bases. The germline V gene encodes CDR1 SGHTA and CDR2 FQGTGA. V was pared by 5 bases and J by 3 bases, with 6 bases of the junction left unmatched. The CDR3 loop spans 15 amino acids. CDR3 nucleotides: TGTGCCAGCAGCCGGGGACTAGCGTTTGAAGAGACCCAGTACTTC. Its translation: CASSRGLAFEETQYF.

The rearrangement links TRBV28 to TRBJ2-7; 12 positions agree with TRBD1. Germline assignment: CDR1 MDHEN and CDR2 SYDVKM. The CDR3 length is 13 residues. The ends lost 6 bases at V and 5 bases at J; junction bases unmatched: 2. The CDR3 bases are TGTGCCAGCAGGGGACAGGGGGCCAACGAGCAGTACTTC. It translates to CASRGQGANEQYF.

The J gene is TRBJ2-2, the V gene TRBV6-6; 12 bases are a match to TRBD2. The trim removed 5 bases at V and 3 bases at J, leaving 10 bases unmatched. CDR3 size: 18 residues. Germline CDR1 reads MNHNY; CDR2 reads SVGAGI (reference sequence). CDR3 nucleotide sequence: TGTGCCAGCAGTCCCACCGGGACTAGCGGGCTGTACACCGGGGAGCTGTTTTTT. Encoded protein: CASSPTGTSGLYTGELFF.

The V call is TRBV5-1, the J call TRBJ1-1, with D perhaps TRBD1 (5 bases). V lost 0 bases, J lost 0 bases, and 12 bases lay in between. There are 16 residues in the CDR3. Looked up from germline, CDR1 is SGHRS and CDR2 is YFSETQ. The CDR3 loop reads CASSLVTGLMNTEAFF. Written as DNA, the CDR3 is TGCGCCAGCAGCTTGGTCACAGGCCTAATGAACACTGAAGCTTTCTTT. Looking up the rest from reference TRBV5-1 and TRBJ1-1 gives the full variable domain: KAGVTQTPRYLIKTRGQQVTLSCSPISGHRSVSWYQQTPGQGLQFLFEYFSETQRNKGNFPGRFSGRQFSNSRSEMNVSTLELGDSALYLCASSLVTGLMNTEAFFGQGTRLTVV.

The chain uses TRBV2 and TRBJ1-2; 8 bases align to TRBD1. The CDR3 is made up of 12 amino acids. Germline CDR1 SNHLY, CDR2 FYNNEI. V shed 6 bases, J shed 7 bases, and the junction held 4 bases outside the gene matches. Here the CDR3 DNA reads TGTGCCAGCAGGGACAGGGATCCTGGCTACACCTTC. The encoded protein is CASRDRDPGYTF.

This chain joins TRBV3-1 (or the pseudogene TRBV3-2) and TRBJ1-1, with D hard to call. The CDR3 length is 14 residues. Germline V CDR1 and CDR2: LGHDT, YNNKEL (reference sequence). The V and J ends lost 3 bases and 4 bases respectively, with 12 bases between them. CDR3 protein: CASSHDTRSTEAFF. The CDR3 DNA reads TGTGCCAGCAGCCATGACACCCGGAGCACTGAAGCTTTCTTT.

J is TRBJ2-1 and V is TRBV10-2, with D possibly being TRBD2 (6 bases). Germline V gene data show CDR1 as WSHSY and CDR2 as SAAADI. V lost 2 bases to trimming and J lost 7 bases, with 15 bases between them. The CDR3 is made up of 15 amino acids. For the CDR3, the DNA is TGCGCCAGCAGTGAGCGAGGGGACTGGGGGAATGAGCAGTTCTTC. Translation gives CASSERGDWGNEQFF.

The chain carries TRBV28 and TRBJ2-6, with D perhaps TRBD2 (6 bases). The ends were cut back, 3 bases at V and 1 base at J, with 7 bases in the middle. CDR1 and CDR2 (germline): MDHEN, SYDVKM. The length of the CDR3 is 15 residues. For the CDR3, the DNA is TGTGCCAGCAGTTTCGGGGGATCTGGGGCCAACGTCCTGACTTTC. Protein sequence: CASSFGGSGANVLTF.

The chain employs TRBV27 and TRBJ2-2; 7 nucleotides line up with TRBD1. The length of the CDR3 is 16 residues. V dropped 4 bases and J dropped 4; count of bases not matched to a gene: 9. Germline CDR1 and CDR2: MNHEY and SMNVEV (reference sequence). The CDR3 region has the DNA TGTGCCAGCAGTTCGGACAGGACACCGGCCACCGGGGAGCTGTTTTTT. The encoded protein is CASSSDRTPATGELFF.

This chain joins TRBV19 and TRBJ1-1, with D possibly matching TRBD1 (6 bases). The ends were cut back, 5 bases at V and 3 bases at J, with 16 bases in the middle. CDR1 and CDR2 from the germline V gene are LNHDA and SQIVND (reference sequence). CDR3 length equals 15 residues. Here the CDR3 reads CASSPKGGFDTEAFF. CDR3 bases: TGTGCCAGTAGTCCGAAAGGGGGTTTTGACACTGAAGCTTTCTTT.

The chain recombines TRBV5-6 with TRBJ1-6; D gene ambiguous. V was trimmed by 0 bases and J by 8 bases, leaving 12 bases between them. The CDR3 sequence is 15 residues long. CDR1 SGHDT and CDR2 YYEEEE come from the germline V gene. The CDR3 nucleotides read TGTGCCAGCAGCTTGGATGGGTTTACGGATTCACCCCTCCACTTT. The encoded protein is CASSLDGFTDSPLHF.

The V call is TRBV7-9, the J call TRBJ2-2; D may match TRBD1 or TRBD2 (5 bases each). The CDR3 has 14 residues. The V gene's germline CDR1 is SEHNR and CDR2 FQNEAQ (reference sequence). Deletions cut 5 bases from V and 3 bases from J, with 10 bases between. The CDR3 bases are TGTGCCAGCAGCGCCGGGACCTACACCGGGGAGCTGTTTTTT. Protein: CASSAGTYTGELFF.